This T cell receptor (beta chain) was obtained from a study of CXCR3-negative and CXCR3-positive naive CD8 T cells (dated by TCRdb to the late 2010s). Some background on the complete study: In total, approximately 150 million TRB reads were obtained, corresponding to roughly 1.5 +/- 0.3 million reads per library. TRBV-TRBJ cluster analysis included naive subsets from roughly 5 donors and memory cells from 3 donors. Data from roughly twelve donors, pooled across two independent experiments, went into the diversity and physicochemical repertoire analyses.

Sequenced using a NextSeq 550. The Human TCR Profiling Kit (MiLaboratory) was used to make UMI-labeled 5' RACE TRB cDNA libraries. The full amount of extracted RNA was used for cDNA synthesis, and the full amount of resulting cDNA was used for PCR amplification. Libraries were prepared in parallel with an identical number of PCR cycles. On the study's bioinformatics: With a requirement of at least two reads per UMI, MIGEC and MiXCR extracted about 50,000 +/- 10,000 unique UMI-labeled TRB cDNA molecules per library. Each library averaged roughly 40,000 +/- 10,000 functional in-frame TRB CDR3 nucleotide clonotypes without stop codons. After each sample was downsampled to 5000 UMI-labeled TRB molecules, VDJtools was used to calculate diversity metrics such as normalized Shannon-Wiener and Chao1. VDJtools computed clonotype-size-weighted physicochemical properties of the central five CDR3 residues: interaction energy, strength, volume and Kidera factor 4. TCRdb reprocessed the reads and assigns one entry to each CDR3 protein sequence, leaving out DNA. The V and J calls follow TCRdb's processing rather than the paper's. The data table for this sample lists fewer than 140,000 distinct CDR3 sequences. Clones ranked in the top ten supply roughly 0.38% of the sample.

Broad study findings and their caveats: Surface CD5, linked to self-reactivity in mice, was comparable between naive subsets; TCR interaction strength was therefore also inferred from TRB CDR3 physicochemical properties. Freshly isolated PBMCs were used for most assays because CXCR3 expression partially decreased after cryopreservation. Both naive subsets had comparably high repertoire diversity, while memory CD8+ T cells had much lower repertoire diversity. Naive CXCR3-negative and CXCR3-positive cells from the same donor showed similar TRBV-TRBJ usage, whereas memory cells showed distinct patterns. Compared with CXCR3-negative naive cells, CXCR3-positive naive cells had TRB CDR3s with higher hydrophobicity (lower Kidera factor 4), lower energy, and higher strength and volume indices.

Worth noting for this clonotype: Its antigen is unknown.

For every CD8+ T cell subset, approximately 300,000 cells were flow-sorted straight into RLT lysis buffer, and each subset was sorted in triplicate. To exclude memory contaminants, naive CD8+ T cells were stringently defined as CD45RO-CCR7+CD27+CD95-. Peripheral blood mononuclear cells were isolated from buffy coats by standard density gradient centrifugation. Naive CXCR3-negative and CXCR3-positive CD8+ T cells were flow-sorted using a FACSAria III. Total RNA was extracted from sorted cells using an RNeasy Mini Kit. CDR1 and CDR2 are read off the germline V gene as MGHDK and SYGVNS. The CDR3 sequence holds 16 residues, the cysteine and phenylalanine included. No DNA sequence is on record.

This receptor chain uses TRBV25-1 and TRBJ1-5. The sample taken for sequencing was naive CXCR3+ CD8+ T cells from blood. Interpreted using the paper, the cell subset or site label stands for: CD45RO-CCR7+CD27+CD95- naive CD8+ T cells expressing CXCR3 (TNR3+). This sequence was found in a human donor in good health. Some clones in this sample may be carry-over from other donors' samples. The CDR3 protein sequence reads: CASSLGGVGLNQPQHF.